This T cell receptor beta chain was documented in a study of blood T cell repertoires in COVID-19 (dated by TCRdb to about 2020). For the study in its entirety: Samples covering the acute and convalescent phases of COVID-19 were provided by collaborators in the United States, Italy and Spain. Deeply sampled blood TCRbeta repertoires from subjects exposed to, actively infected with, or recovered from COVID-19 were included in the dataset. A de-identified subject ID, COVID-19 status, age in years and sex were almost always included in the sample metadata. The material from the prospective study consisted of cDNA or gDNA derived from T cells, B-cell-depleted T cells, or PBMCs. A freely available public database, intended as a resource for researchers studying the immune response to SARS-CoV-2, is where the repertoires were released. Samples were obtained from the ongoing ImmuneRACE study (first 160 participants) and from 1,254 subjects provided by 6 global collaborators. Where HLA class I and class II types were available, the types were taken from metadata supplied by the sample provider, not from assay-based typing. Results and caveats for the whole study, not just this receptor: How much clinical and demographic metadata was included differed by source and by participant, and the metadata was provided uncurated.

Turning to this clone: Its cognate antigen has yet to be identified. Qualities for individual bases were not recorded, and no much larger clone is one base off.

Whole blood was collected in K2EDTA tubes by collaborating institutions according to the institutions' own protocols. For TCRbeta analysis, collaborators shipped samples as frozen whole blood, isolated PBMCs, or DNA extracted from either of those sample types. Trimming removed 2 bases from V and 1 base from J; the gene matches leave 4 bases unexplained. From the germline V gene, CDR1 is MNHNS and CDR2 is SASEGT. The CDR3 holds 15 amino acids from the cysteine to the phenylalanine. Solely the CDR3 DNA is kept, with 45 bases framed from the first base. The immunoSEQ Assay, a bias-controlled multiplex PCR, was used to amplify TCRbeta CDR3 regions from genomic DNA. Per the source publication's procedure: Within the assay, amplification of reference gene primers was used to estimate how many nucleated cells each sample contained. To quantify the absolute abundance of each unique TCRbeta CDR3 rearrangement, sequence reads were collapsed and filtered. For each sample, productive Simpson clonality was calculated as the square root of Simpson's diversity index over productive rearrangements. TCRdb obtained this table from immuneACCESS and retained in-frame rearrangements with V and J assigned. These tables miss some clones; where compared with another copy, unresolved V genes account for less than half of the shortfall, and the remainder is unexplained. That table supplies the V and J calls and clone size; D and trimming were determined from the DNA. The sample has 250,000 to 350,000 clones on record, roughly 86% of them singletons. The ten most abundant clones make up approximately 8.8% of the sample.

This sequence was found in a young man with active or convalescent COVID-19. The sequenced material came from peripheral blood. The chain links TRBV6-1 with TRBJ1-1; the junction holds 7 bases that match TRBD1. CDR3 region: CASSEFEGANTEAFF. Read as DNA, the sequence is TGTGCCAGCAGTGAATTTGAGGGGGCGAACACTGAAGCTTTCTTT.